A selection of T cell receptor beta chains follows, all from one sample in a study of T-cell reconstitution after alpha-beta-depleted transplantation in children. TCRdb recomputed calls from the PCR reads with MiXCR, one row per CDR3 protein. This table holds some 87,000 distinct CDR3 sequences, around 15% found once. Sample: PBMCs, mostly from graft donor cells, taken 180 days after TCRalphabeta/CD19-depleted stem cell transplant. The origin of the receptors is a male patient aged 2 to 9 who had a stem cell transplant for acute lymphoblastic leukemia, so the T cells may come from the graft donor. Both conserved end residues are part of each CDR3. D genes are given only for firm matches. Size tells how often a clone was seen (once, few, many) or the class of an expanded clone, and some rows leave it out.

J | size | length | V | D | DNA | CDR3
TRBJ2-7 | . | 16 | TRBV12-3/TRBV12-4 | . | TGTGCCAGCAGTCTATTTCCGGGACCGACTGCCTACGAGCAGTACTTC | CASSLFPGPTAYEQYF
TRBJ2-2 | few | 15 | TRBV20-1 | TRBD2 | TGCAGTGCCCGGACTAGCGGGGGGGCCGGCGGGGAGCTGTTTTTT | CSARTSGGAGGELFF
TRBJ1-2 | . | 17 | TRBV11-2 | TRBD1 | TGTGCCAGCAGACCCTCACAGGGGGCGCGGGGGAACTATGGCTACACCTTC | CASRPSQGARGNYGYTF
TRBJ1-4 | few | 14 | TRBV10-3 | . | TGTGCCATCAGTGAGTTGCATCCTGTGGAAAAACTGTTTTTT | CAISELHPVEKLFF
TRBJ1-5 | . | 14 | TRBV6-5 | . | TGTGCCAGCAGTTACGAGGGCCCAGACCAGCCCCAGCATTTT | CASSYEGPDQPQHF
TRBJ2-1 | few | 15 | TRBV11-3 | TRBD2 | TGTGCCAGCAGCACCGGGACTAGCGGGACAGCTGAGCAGTTCTTC | CASSTGTSGTAEQFF
TRBJ1-2 | few | 16 | TRBV11-2 | . | TGTGCCAGCAGCTTAGATCTGGAGGGGAGCCTCTATGGCTACACCTTC | CASSLDLEGSLYGYTF
TRBJ2-1 | . | 18 | TRBV29-1 | . | TGCAGCGTTGACTGTTGGTCTCCCGATTCGTCCAAAGGAACTGAGCAGTTCTTC | CSVDCWSPDSSKGTEQFF
TRBJ2-1 | many | 14 | TRBV10-3 | TRBD1 | TGTGCCATCAGGGGACAGGGGGGTCACAATGAGCAGTTCTTC | CAIRGQGGHNEQFF
TRBJ2-3 | . | 15 | TRBV5-1 | TRBD2 | TGCGCCAGCAGCTTGGCCGGCGGGGGGTCGGATACGCAGTATTTT | CASSLAGGGSDTQYF
TRBJ2-1 | . | 14 | TRBV6-5 | . | TGTGCCAGCAGTTCCGAACACACAGGGCCTGAGCAGTTCTTC | CASSSEHTGPEQFF
TRBJ2-5 | few | 17 | TRBV12-3/TRBV12-4 | TRBD1 | TGTGCCAGCAGTTACTCCCTCCAGGGACAGTTGCAAGAGACCCAGTACTTC | CASSYSLQGQLQETQYF
TRBJ2-5 | few | 15 | TRBV5-1 | . | TGCGCCAGCAGCGCAACCGGGACCGGCTTCGGGACCCAGTACTTC | CASSATGTGFGTQYF
TRBJ1-5 | few | 14 | TRBV28 | . | TGTGCCAGCAGTCCTCCGGGCGGCGAGCAGCCCCAGCATTTT | CASSPPGGEQPQHF
TRBJ1-1 | few | 14 | TRBV20-1 | . | TGCAGTGCTAGAAGGGGCAGGGGGAACACTGAAGCTTTCTTT | CSARRGRGNTEAFF
TRBJ1-5 | many | 15 | TRBV7-8 | TRBD1 | TGTGCCAGCAGCTCCCAGGGGGTGGGAAATCAGCCCCAGCATTTT | CASSSQGVGNQPQHF
TRBJ2-3 | many | 16 | TRBV20-1 | TRBD2 | TGCAGTGCTAGAGACGGGCGGGGGGGCCTCACAGATACGCAGTATTTT | CSARDGRGGLTDTQYF
TRBJ2-2 | . | 18 | TRBV24-1 | TRBD1 | TGTGCCACCAGTGATTCGCCCGACAGGGGAAGTTTAGGCGGGGAGCTGTTTTTT | CATSDSPDRGSLGGELFF
TRBJ1-2 | . | 12 | TRBV5-6 | TRBD1 | TGTGCCAGCAGCCCAGGACAGGGTGGAAACACCTTC | CASSPGQGGNTF
TRBJ2-1 | . | 15 | TRBV3-1 | TRBD2 | TGTGCCAGCAGTCTACTAGCGGGGGGCCACAATGAGCAGTTCTTC | CASSLLAGGHNEQFF
TRBJ1-1 | few | 11 | TRBV12-3/TRBV12-4 | . | TGTGCCAGCAGTTTCCTCAGGGAAGCTTTCTTT | CASSFLREAFF
TRBJ1-3 | few | 15 | TRBV29-1 | . | TGCAGCGTTGTACAAGGGGTCCCTTCTGGAAACACCATATATTTT | CSVVQGVPSGNTIYF
TRBJ1-1 | few | 16 | TRBV5-6 | . | TGTGCCAGCAGCTTGGCCATAGGCCGAAAGAACACTGAAGCTTTCTTT | CASSLAIGRKNTEAFF
TRBJ2-3 | . | 15 | TRBV19 | TRBD2 | TGTGCCAGTAGCGTACTAGCGGCAGGCACAGATACGCAGTATTTT | CASSVLAAGTDTQYF
TRBJ2-6 | many | 15 | TRBV20-1 | . | TGCAGTGCTAGTAAAGGGGACCTCGGGGCCAACGTCCTGACTTTC | CSASKGDLGANVLTF
TRBJ1-1 | . | 16 | TRBV6-5 | . | TGTGCCAGCAGTTATTCAGGTAGGACAGTGAACACTGAAGCTTTCTTT | CASSYSGRTVNTEAFF
TRBJ1-5 | . | 17 | TRBV12-3/TRBV12-4 | . | TGTGCCAGCAGTTTGGAAGACAGGACACGGAGCAATCAGCCCCAGCATTTT | CASSLEDRTRSNQPQHF
TRBJ2-2 | few | 21 | TRBV6-2/TRBV6-3 | TRBD2 | TGTGCCAGCAGTCCCTGGACTATTCGCGCGCAGCGGGGGAAGGAGTCCGGGGAGCTGTTTTTT | CASSPWTIRAQRGKESGELFF
TRBJ2-7 | . | 17 | TRBV7-8 | TRBD1 | TGTGCCAGCAGCTCATTAACCGGGACAGGGAGCTCCTACGAGCAGTACTTC | CASSSLTGTGSSYEQYF
TRBJ1-1 | many | 13 | TRBV6-5 | TRBD1 | TGTGCCAGCAGTTACGGGACAGGGGGTTTCGCTTTCTTT | CASSYGTGGFAFF
TRBJ2-1 | many | 15 | TRBV20-1 | TRBD1 | TGCAGTGCAGACCCTGACAGGGCACCTTACAATGAGCAGTTCTTC | CSADPDRAPYNEQFF
TRBJ1-3 | . | 16 | TRBV9 | . | TGTGCCAGCAGCGTAGGTTCGGCCGACTCTGGAAACACCATATATTTT | CASSVGSADSGNTIYF
TRBJ1-1 | . | 14 | TRBV29-1 | . | TGCAGCTCAAAGGGGGGGGGCGGCAACACTGAAGCTTTCTTT | CSSKGGGGNTEAFF
TRBJ2-3 | . | 15 | TRBV27 | TRBD2 | TGTGCCAGCAGTTGGACTAGTGCCGACGTAGATACGCAGTATTTT | CASSWTSADVDTQYF
TRBJ2-6 | . | 15 | TRBV5-1 | . | TGCGCCAGCACCGACCAGGTATCGGGGGCCAACGTCCTGACTTTC | CASTDQVSGANVLTF
TRBJ1-6 | . | 19 | TRBV5-1 | TRBD1 | TGCGCCAGCAGCTTGGCCGGGACAGGGGGAAGCTCCTATAATTCACCCCTCCACTTT | CASSLAGTGGSSYNSPLHF
TRBJ2-2 | . | 17 | TRBV7-9 | TRBD2 | TGTGCCAGCAGAGGACTAGCAGCACCATTGAACACCGGGGAGCTGTTTTTT | CASRGLAAPLNTGELFF
TRBJ2-1 | . | 11 | TRBV7-9 | . | TGTGCCAGCAGCTGGGGGTATGAGCAGTTCTTC | CASSWGYEQFF
TRBJ2-3 | . | 13 | TRBV5-5 | TRBD1 | TGTGCCAGCAGCGGGACAGGGGAAGATACGCAGTATTTT | CASSGTGEDTQYF
TRBJ2-3 | few | 12 | TRBV11-1 | . | TGTGCCAGCAGCTCACCAGGGGATACGCAGTATTTT | CASSSPGDTQYF
TRBJ1-1 | . | 11 | TRBV20-1 | TRBD1 | TGCAGTGGACAGGGGGCGGCTGAAGCTTTCTTT | CSGQGAAEAFF